Shown below are 17 T cell receptor beta chains from a single sample sequenced in a study of CD8 T cells in ankylosing spondylitis (dated by TCRdb to 2017 to 2019). Library construction relied on 5' RACE. TCRdb shows the sequencer as Illumina HiSeq 2500. Using fastp trimming at Q25 and MiXCR clonotype assembly, TCRdb reanalyzed the public sequencing data and kept in-frame beta chains. Records with the same CDR3 protein are collapsed into one entry carrying the most frequent genes and DNA. The sample table lists around 180,000 distinct CDR3 sequences, over 10% of them with a count of one. In total, the top ten clones hold around 10% of the sample. Sequencing was performed on blood, either unsorted or a sorted T cell fraction (not recorded which). Every receptor here comes from a female donor with ankylosing spondylitis or in good health (not recorded which).

This clonotype showed up just a few times. J is TRBJ1-1 and V is TRBV9; D gene uncertain. There are 14 residues in the CDR3. V was trimmed by 0 bases and J by 2 bases, leaving 8 bases between them. The V gene's germline CDR1 is SGDLS and CDR2 YYNGEE. This CDR3 is CASSVGHENTEAFF. Here the CDR3 DNA reads TGTGCCAGCAGCGTAGGGCACGAAAACACTGAAGCTTTCTTT.

This clonotype was seen only a few times. The rearrangement joins TRBV18 to TRBJ2-5; no firm D call. CDR3 length equals 14 residues. Germline V gives CDR1 KGHSH, CDR2 LQKENI. Between the trimmed V and J ends, which lost 0 bases and 2 bases, there was a span of 7 bases. The CDR3 DNA is TGTGCCAGCTCACCACCGATGGGACAAGAGACCCAGTACTTC. This translates into CASSPPMGQETQYF.

The rearrangement links TRBV30 to TRBJ2-7, with 7 bases lining up with TRBD1. V lost 3 bases to trimming and J lost 2 bases; unmatched junction nucleotides: 4. CDR3 length: 13 amino acids. Germline CDR1 is GTSNPN and CDR2 is SVGIG (reference sequence). The CDR3 reads CAWSATGPYEQYF. The CDR3 DNA reads as TGTGCCTGGAGCGCGACAGGGCCCTACGAGCAGTACTTC.

This clonotype was counted ten times or more. The chain links TRBV2 to TRBJ2-1, with D maybe TRBD2 (7 bases). Germline-derived CDR1 and CDR2 are SNHLY and FYNNEI. This CDR3 comprises 12 residues. Deletions cut 11 bases from V and 4 bases from J, with 12 bases between. The chain's CDR3 is CAGGAEYNEQFF. CDR3 sequence (DNA): TGTGCCGGGGGGGCGGAATACAATGAGCAGTTCTTC.

This clonotype showed up many times. The gene calls are TRBV29-1 and TRBJ2-1; TRBD2 matches at 11 bases. V shed 7 bases and J 3 bases; nucleotides not matched to a gene: 2. This CDR3 has 13 residues. CDR1 and CDR2 (germline): SQVTM, ANQGSEA. CDR3 sequence reads: CSAGTSGYNEQFF. DNA of the CDR3: TGCAGCGCAGGGACTAGCGGCTACAATGAGCAGTTCTTC.

This clonotype came up a few times. The V call is TRBV12-3 or TRBV12-4, the J call TRBJ2-5, with TRBD1 as a possible D gene (6 bases). V lost 5 bases to trimming and J lost 4 bases, with 14 bases between them. The CDR3 contains 14 residues. This CDR3 is CASSPSTGRETQYF. The CDR3 DNA reads TGTGCCAGCAGTCCGTCCACAGGGAGAGAGACCCAGTACTTC.

This clonotype was counted many times. The V and J genes are TRBV7-9 and TRBJ1-1; no definite D call. The CDR3 runs 14 residues. Germline V CDR1 and CDR2: SEHNR, FQNEAQ (reference sequence). Trimming stripped 1 base from V and 2 bases from J, with 8 bases between. This chain's CDR3 is CASSLGSVNTEAFF. In nucleotides, the CDR3 is TGTGCCAGCAGCTTAGGCAGCGTAAACACTGAAGCTTTCTTT.

V gene TRBV20-1 combines with J gene TRBJ1-5; unclear D gene. CDR1 and CDR2 (germline): DFQATT, SNEGSKA (reference sequence). CDR3 size: 15 residues. V was cut by 6 bases and J by 5 bases, with 20 bases left in between. The CDR3 sequence is CSASGVIGFDQPQHF. The CDR3 DNA sequence: TGCAGTGCCTCGGGAGTAATAGGGTTCGATCAGCCCCAGCATTTT.

CDR3 in amino acids: CASSPGQGKDYGYTF. The DNA for the CDR3 is TGTGCCAGCAGCCCGGGACAGGGGAAAGACTATGGCTACACCTTC. This chain links TRBV7-2 with TRBJ1-2; 10 nucleotides line up with TRBD1. This CDR3 spans 15 amino acids. With V trimmed by 5 bases and J by 3 bases, 6 bases remained unmatched. CDR1 and CDR2 from the germline V gene are SGHTA and FQGNSA.

This clonotype was seen a handful of times. The rearrangement links TRBV12-3 or TRBV12-4 to TRBJ2-3; 8 bases line up with TRBD2. J was trimmed by 13 bases and V by 3 bases; bases with no gene match: 6. The CDR3 covers 12 residues. CDR3 in amino acids: CASSLSGGGEYF. CDR3 nucleotides: TGTGCCAGCAGTTTGAGCGGGGGAGGGGAGTATTTT.

Many counts were recorded for this clonotype. J is TRBJ1-5 and V is TRBV7-8, with a weak D call TRBD1 (5 bases). CDR3 size: 13 residues. Trimming took off 5 bases at V and 5 bases at J, with 10 bases between the two ends. The germline gives CDR1 SGHVS, CDR2 FQNEAQ. CDR3 loop: CASSPGRDQPQHF. The CDR3 DNA sequence: TGTGCCAGCAGCCCGGGACGAGATCAGCCCCAGCATTTT.

Only a few counts were recorded for this clonotype. The genes are TRBV5-4 and TRBJ2-6; 9 bases agree with TRBD1. Germline CDR1 reads SGHNT; CDR2 reads YYREEE (reference sequence). J was trimmed by 4 bases and V by 2 bases; bases with no gene match: 7. The CDR3 length is 17 residues. Here the CDR3 reads CASSLGQGNGGANVLTF. The CDR3 DNA is TGTGCCAGCAGCTTAGGACAGGGGAATGGAGGGGCCAACGTCCTGACTTTC.

This clonotype was seen repeatedly, ten times or more. CDR3 bases: TGTGCCAGCACCCGGGACACCAACACCGGGGAGCTGTTTTTT. This codes for CASTRDTNTGELFF. The rearrangement joins TRBV6-2 or TRBV6-3 to TRBJ2-2; D perhaps matches TRBD1 (6 bases). The CDR3 spans 14 residues. V was pared by 7 bases and J by 2 bases, with 11 bases between. Germline assignment: CDR1 MNHEY and CDR2 SVGEGT.

As concerns this clonotype: With a much larger clone just one base away, this may be a read error. The chain joins TRBV10-3 to TRBJ2-3; 9 bases agree with TRBD2. CDR1 and CDR2 from the germline V gene are ENHRY and SYGVKD. The junction had 10 bases not matched to a gene; V was cut back by 9 bases and J by 3 bases. The CDR3 is 15 residues long. CDR3 residues: CAMDGRTSETDTQYF. The CDR3 DNA reads as TGTGCCATGGATGGAAGGACTAGCGAAACAGATACGCAGTATTTT.

V and J are TRBV24-1 and TRBJ2-1; D tentatively reads TRBD1 or TRBD2 (7 bases each). Trimming pared 9 bases from V and 2 bases from J, leaving 13 bases between. Germline-derived CDR1 and CDR2 are KGHDR and SFDVKD. This CDR3 comprises 14 residues. The CDR3: CATQGGETYNEQFF. CDR3 in DNA: TGTGCCACCCAGGGGGGGGAAACCTACAATGAGCAGTTCTTC.

In this sample, this clonotype turned up a few times. This chain joins TRBV30 and TRBJ2-1; 10 bases agree with TRBD2. Germline values: CDR1 GTSNPN, CDR2 SVGIG (reference sequence). J gave up 4 bases and V 3 bases, and 6 bases lay outside the gene matches. CDR3 length equals 15 residues. CDR3: CAWRPLAGAYNEQFF. The CDR3 DNA is TGTGCCTGGAGGCCCCTAGCGGGAGCTTACAATGAGCAGTTCTTC.

This clonotype occurred a few times. The chain uses TRBV12-3 or TRBV12-4 and TRBJ1-3; D unclear. The CDR3 totals 13 residues. V was cut by 11 bases and J by 0 bases, with 11 bases left in between. CDR3 nucleotide sequence: TGTGCCGCGGGGTCCCTCTCTGGAAACACCATATATTTT. Translation: CAAGSLSGNTIYF.